This entry lists 20 T cell receptor beta chains sequenced from one sample in a study of Graves' ophthalmopathy and Graves' hyperthyroidism listed by TCRdb under 2018. The instrument given in TCRdb is Illumina HiSeq 2000. TCR beta CDR3 regions were amplified from RNA transcripts for repertoire sequencing. The first round of RT-PCR was done with HTBI primers and the Qiagen OneStep RT-PCR kit, and was followed by a second round of multiplex PCR, then size selection and purification. The public reads were reanalyzed by TCRdb: fastp trimming at Q25, MiXCR alignment, in-frame beta chains only. One record per CDR3 amino acid sequence lists the most common genes and DNA. This sample has some 200,000 distinct CDR3 sequences in its table, and 25% to 35% of those were observed once. Of the sample, about 8.2% falls within the top ten clones. The sample taken for sequencing was peripheral blood. These receptors were taken from a man aged 50 or older with Graves' ophthalmopathy. Donor details come from another sample of the same person, matched by shared clones.

CDR3 bases: TGTGCCAGCAGTCAAGCCGGGGGCCTGAACACCGGGGAGCTGTTTTTT. Its protein is CASSQAGGLNTGELFF. The chain joins TRBV12-3 or TRBV12-4 to TRBJ2-2; the D gene could be TRBD1 or TRBD2 (6 bases each). With 5 bases removed from V and 1 base from J, the gap between germline ends came to 14 bases. The CDR3 runs 16 residues.

This clonotype was recorded many times. The V and J genes are TRBV6-1 and TRBJ2-7, with a tentative D call TRBD2 (6 bases). The CDR3 loop spans 13 amino acids. Germline V CDR1 and CDR2: MNHNS, SASEGT. V was cut by 3 bases and J by 3 bases, with 9 bases left in between. Written as DNA, the CDR3 is TGTGCCAGCAGTGATGGCGGGGTCTACGAGCAGTACTTC. It translates to CASSDGGVYEQYF.

The chain uses TRBV12-3 or TRBV12-4 and TRBJ2-7, with TRBD1 matching over 8 bases. The CDR3 extends over 15 amino acids. J was trimmed by 0 bases and V by 7 bases; bases with no gene match: 8. CDR3 region: CASKPQGGRSYEQYF. The CDR3 DNA is TGTGCCAGCAAACCACAGGGGGGCCGCTCCTACGAGCAGTACTTC.

This sequence joins TRBV29-1 and TRBJ1-1; D is unresolved. Germline-derived CDR1 and CDR2 are SQVTM and ANQGSEA. V lost 4 bases and J 3 bases, leaving 6 bases between the germline ends. The CDR3 has 11 residues. The CDR3 loop is CSVVTYTEAFF. CDR3 nucleotide sequence: TGCAGCGTTGTGACTTACACTGAAGCTTTCTTT.

V gene TRBV10-3 combines with J gene TRBJ1-1; 7 bases line up with TRBD1. The germline V gene encodes CDR1 ENHRY and CDR2 SYGVKD. This CDR3 comprises 14 residues. J was trimmed by 1 base and V by 7 bases; bases with no gene match: 6. The CDR3 here is CAITPGQENTEAFF. Here the CDR3 DNA reads TGTGCCATCACCCCCGGACAGGAGAACACTGAAGCTTTCTTT.

This clonotype was picked up many times. The J gene is TRBJ1-2, the V gene TRBV18; D may be TRBD1 (5 bases). The CDR3 has 14 residues. V lost 2 bases to trimming and J lost 8 bases, with 15 bases between them. Germline lookup yields CDR1 KGHSH and CDR2 LQKENI. The DNA for the CDR3 is TGTGCCAGCTCACCAACAGGCGGCTTGGAGGGCTACACCTTC. This encodes CASSPTGGLEGYTF.

Ten or more counts support this clonotype. V is TRBV6-5 and J is TRBJ2-7, with D possibly matching TRBD1 (5 bases). Trimming removed 2 bases from V and 2 bases from J, with 16 bases in between. CDR1 is MNHEY, CDR2 SVGAGI, per germline. This CDR3 is 16 amino acids long. CDR3 nucleotides: TGTGCCAGCAGTTACCTTCCCGACAGTAGAACCTACGAGCAGTACTTC. This gives the protein CASSYLPDSRTYEQYF.

The table lists this clonotype with many counts. This rearrangement joins TRBV29-1 to TRBJ2-2; D may be TRBD2 (5 bases). V gave up 3 bases and J gave up 6 bases, with 11 bases separating them. CDR3 size: 13 residues. Germline values: CDR1 SQVTM, CDR2 ANQGSEA. The CDR3 bases are TGCAGCGTTGAGGAGCGGCGGGCCGGGGAGCTGTTTTTT. Translating gives CSVEERRAGELFF.

This clonotype was picked up many times. The chain employs TRBV28 and TRBJ2-7; 12 bases match TRBD2. This CDR3 has 16 amino acids. V gave up 5 bases and J gave up 5 bases; unmatched junction bases: 10. The germline V gene has CDR1 MDHEN and CDR2 SYDVKM. CDR3 protein: CASSPIRLAGGDEQYF. The CDR3 nucleotides are TGTGCCAGCAGTCCGATCCGTCTAGCGGGAGGGGACGAGCAGTACTTC.

This clonotype was picked up many times. DNA of the CDR3: TGTGCCAGCTCAGGGACCGAGGGCGGTGGCTACACCTTC. This codes for CASSGTEGGGYTF. The chain joins TRBV18 to TRBJ1-2; weak D call: TRBD1 (5 bases). Trimming took off 5 bases at V and 7 bases at J, with 14 bases between the two ends. Looked up from germline, CDR1 is KGHSH and CDR2 is LQKENI. The CDR3 totals 13 residues.

Many counts were recorded for this clonotype. One end of the junction fails to match germline, which may point to a read error. The chain recombines TRBV6-2 or TRBV6-3 with TRBJ2-5, with 7 bases aligning to TRBD2. The CDR3 totals 19 residues. CDR1 is MNHEY and CDR2 is SVGEGT in the germline V gene. CDR3 DNA: TGTGCCAGCAGTACGGGGGTGGCTAGCGGAGGCCCTCGACAAGAGGCCCAGTACTTC. It yields the protein CASSTGVASGGPRQEAQYF.

This clonotype was seen once. The V and J genes are TRBV7-9 and TRBJ2-5, with D possibly matching TRBD1 (6 bases). Germline lookup yields CDR1 SEHNR and CDR2 FQNEAQ (reference sequence). This CDR3 contains 14 residues. The CDR3 spells CASLRTGTQETQYF. The CDR3 region has the DNA TGTGCTAGCCTCCGGACCGGGACACAAGAGACCCAGTACTTC.

This clonotype was counted at least ten times. CDR3 coding DNA: TGTGCCAGCAGTGAACGGGCAGGAAGGGGAAACGAGCAGTACTTC. Translated, it gives CASSERAGRGNEQYF. The V gene is TRBV2, the J gene TRBJ2-7; D is possibly TRBD1 (5 bases). The germline V gene has CDR1 SNHLY and CDR2 FYNNEI. The CDR3 is 15 amino acids. V lost 2 bases to trimming and J lost 5 bases, with 16 bases between them. Based on the CDR3 plus reference TRBV2 and TRBJ2-7, the full variable domain is EPEVTQTPSHQVTQMGQEVILRCVPISNHLYFYWYRQILGQKVEFLVSFYNNEISEKSEIFDDQFSVERPDGSNFTLKIRSTKLEDSAMYFCASSERAGRGNEQYFGPGTRLTVT.

This clonotype was counted ten times or more. The chain has TRBV19 and TRBJ1-2; the D gene is possibly TRBD1 (6 bases). V lost 4 bases to trimming and J lost 7 bases, with 22 bases between them. Looked up from germline, CDR1 is LNHDA and CDR2 is SQIVND (reference sequence). The CDR3 is made up of 16 amino acids. CDR3 in DNA: TGTGCCAGTAGTACAAACCGGGACATTGAATGGTCTGGCTACACCTTC. Translating gives CASSTNRDIEWSGYTF. Full variable domain (rest looked up from reference TRBV19 and TRBJ1-2): DGGITQSPKYLFRKEGQNVTLSCEQNLNHDAMYWYRQDPGQGLRLIYYSQIVNDFQKGDIAEGYSVSREKKESFPLTVTSAQKNPTAFYLCASSTNRDIEWSGYTFGSGTRLTVV.

This clonotype was recorded many times. V and J are TRBV27 and TRBJ2-7, with unresolved D. This CDR3 contains 12 residues. CDR1 and CDR2 (germline): MNHEY, SMNVEV (reference sequence). V shed 3 bases and J shed 3 bases, with 6 bases lying between them. The CDR3 DNA reads TGTGCCAGCAGTTTTATAGGCTACGAGCAGTACTTC. This gives the protein CASSFIGYEQYF.

This clonotype came up many times. The chain combines TRBV20-1 with TRBJ2-7, with D maybe TRBD1 (6 bases). Germline values: CDR1 DFQATT, CDR2 SNEGSKA (reference sequence). V was trimmed by 5 bases and J by 2 bases, leaving 13 bases between them. CDR3 length equals 13 residues. The CDR3, as DNA: TGCAGTGCTCACAGACAGGAGGCCTACGAGCAGTACTTC. It specifies CSAHRQEAYEQYF.

This clonotype was detected only a few times. The CDR3 bases are TGCAGCGCCGAACGGACAGGCACTGAAGCTTTCTTT. It yields the protein CSAERTGTEAFF. This chain uses TRBV29-1 with TRBJ1-1; TRBD1 agrees at 7 bases. Germline lookup yields CDR1 SQVTM and CDR2 ANQGSEA. Trimming removed 7 bases from V and 4 bases from J; junction bases left unmatched: 6. The CDR3 extends over 12 amino acids.

V is TRBV28 and J is TRBJ2-7; TRBD1 matches at 8 bases. The CDR3 length is 15 residues. CDR1 and CDR2 (germline): MDHEN, SYDVKM. Losses at the gene ends were 1 base for V and 4 bases for J; bases not matched to a gene: 6. CDR3 amino acids: CASSLFGTGGYEQYF. CDR3 DNA: TGTGCCAGCAGTTTATTCGGGACAGGTGGGTACGAGCAGTACTTC.

The chain is built from TRBV28 and TRBJ2-2; D is possibly TRBD1 or TRBD2 (7 bases each). The V and J ends lost 3 bases and 6 bases respectively, with 14 bases between them. The CDR3 consists of 15 residues. The germline V gene has CDR1 MDHEN and CDR2 SYDVKM. The chain's CDR3 is CASSFGGTVPGELFF. Written as DNA, the CDR3 is TGTGCCAGCAGTTTCGGGGGGACAGTCCCCGGGGAGCTGTTTTTT.

This clonotype was seen repeatedly, ten times or more. The chain is built from TRBV7-9 and TRBJ2-7; D possibly uses TRBD1 or TRBD2 (5 bases each). CDR3 length: 16 residues. The V end was cut by 5 bases, the J end by 2 bases, with 19 bases between. The germline V gene encodes CDR1 SEHNR and CDR2 FQNEAQ (reference sequence). This CDR3 reads CASSRHLGESTYEQYF. In DNA, the CDR3 is TGTGCCAGCAGCCGTCATCTGGGGGAGTCCACCTACGAGCAGTACTTC.